The 31 T cell receptor beta chains below all came from one sample that was sequenced in a study of blood T cell repertoires in COVID-19. Generated by immunoSEQ multiplex PCR, the TCRdb table keeps only in-frame clones and is missing some. This table holds about 140,000 clones, roughly nine tenths found once. What was sequenced was peripheral blood. The receptors stem from a human donor in a cohort sampled during active COVID-19.

The chain combines TRBV6-5 with TRBJ2-1, with D possibly TRBD2 on 6 matching bases. Germline V gives CDR1 MNHEY, CDR2 SVGAGI. V was pared by 4 bases and J by 8 bases, with 15 bases between. This CDR3 contains 14 residues. CDR3 sequence (DNA): TGTGCCAGCAGTTTGGTCGGGAGTAGGGATGAGCAGTTCTTC. This gives the protein CASSLVGSRDEQFF.

The chain links TRBV28 to TRBJ2-6; 8 nucleotides align to TRBD1. Germline V CDR1 and CDR2: MDHEN, SYDVKM. V gave up 8 bases and J gave up 1 base; unmatched junction bases: 13. The CDR3 length is 18 residues. The DNA of the CDR3 is TGTGCCAGCCATACCAGGTGGGACAGGCATTCTGGGGCCAACGTCCTGACTTTC. Translation: CASHTRWDRHSGANVLTF.

This chain links TRBV15 with TRBJ2-7, with D possibly TRBD2 on 5 matching bases. Trimming shortened V by 2 bases and J by 0 bases, and 20 bases separated the two germline ends. Germline CDR1 reads LNHNV; CDR2 reads YYDKDF (reference sequence). This CDR3 is built from 18 residues. For the CDR3, the DNA is TGTGCCACCAGCAGATTCTTAGGCCGCGCTGAGGGCTCCTACGAGCAGTACTTC. The encoded protein is CATSRFLGRAEGSYEQYF. The whole variable domain, filled in from reference TRBV15 and TRBJ2-7, reads DAMVIQNPRYQVTQFGKPVTLSCSQTLNHNVMYWYQQKSSQAPKLLFHYYDKDFNNEADTPDNFQSRRPNTSFCFLDIRSPGLGDTAMYLCATSRFLGRAEGSYEQYFGPGTRLTVT.

V gene TRBV3-1 (or the pseudogene TRBV3-2) combines with J gene TRBJ2-7; TRBD1 aligns across 8 bases. This CDR3 is built from 15 residues. Germline V CDR1 and CDR2: LGHDT, YNNKEL (reference sequence). V was clipped by 4 bases and J by 1 base; unmatched bases: 6. The CDR3 protein is CASSPNRGISYEQYF. The CDR3, as DNA: TGTGCCAGCAGCCCGAACAGGGGGATTTCCTACGAGCAGTACTTC.

The V and J genes are TRBV27 and TRBJ2-3; 7 nucleotides align to TRBD1. Germline V gene data show CDR1 as MNHEY and CDR2 as SMNVEV (reference sequence). V lost 4 bases to trimming and J lost 2 bases; unmatched junction nucleotides: 9. The CDR3 spans 16 residues. CDR3 nucleotides: TGTGCCAGCAGTTCACGACAGGGACCTCCCACAGATACGCAGTATTTT. This gives the protein CASSSRQGPPTDTQYF.

V and J are TRBV6-5 and TRBJ2-7, with 9 bases lining up with TRBD2. Germline CDR1 and CDR2: MNHEY and SVGAGI. Unmatched junction bases numbered 3, after V lost 9 bases and J lost 3 bases. This CDR3 has 12 amino acids. DNA of the CDR3: TGTGCCAGGACGACTAGCGGCTACGAGCAGTACTTC. Translation: CARTTSGYEQYF.

This clone was counted only a few times. This chain joins TRBV18 and TRBJ2-6; 8 bases line up with TRBD1. V shed 4 bases and J 1 base; nucleotides not matched to a gene: 6. CDR1 is KGHSH and CDR2 is LQKENI in the germline V gene. There are 17 residues in the CDR3. The CDR3 is CASSLRQGQSGANVLTF. In nucleotides, the CDR3 is TGTGCCAGCTCACTTCGACAGGGGCAATCTGGGGCCAACGTCCTGACTTTC.

The chain combines TRBV7-3 with TRBJ2-7; maybe TRBD2 (7 bases). Germline lookup yields CDR1 SGHTA and CDR2 FQGTGA. This CDR3 is 14 amino acids long. V shed 2 bases and J shed 5 bases, with 13 bases lying between them. CDR3 in DNA: TGTGCCAGCAGCTTACGGGGGGCTAGCGACGAGCAGTACTTC. This codes for CASSLRGASDEQYF.

This chain connects TRBV6-6 to TRBJ1-5; the D gene is possibly TRBD1 (6 bases). Trimming pared 6 bases from V and 5 bases from J, leaving 14 bases between. The CDR3 is 14 residues long. Germline CDR1 reads MNHNY; CDR2 reads SVGAGI (reference sequence). The CDR3 reads CASRRSQGYQPQHF. In DNA, the CDR3 is TGTGCCAGCAGGCGTTCGCAGGGGTATCAGCCCCAGCATTTT.

This clone is a singleton in its sample. The rearrangement joins TRBV5-6 to TRBJ2-7, with 8 bases fitting TRBD1. The CDR3 runs to 14 residues. V was clipped by 4 bases and J by 2 bases; unmatched bases: 5. Germline CDR1 SGHDT, CDR2 YYEEEE. The CDR3 spells CASSVRDRTYEQYF. CDR3 in DNA: TGTGCCAGCAGCGTCCGGGACAGGACCTACGAGCAGTACTTC. Looking up the rest from reference TRBV5-6 and TRBJ2-7 gives the full variable domain: DAGVTQSPTHLIKTRGQQVTLRCSPKSGHDTVSWYQQALGQGPQFIFQYYEEEERQRGNFPDRFSGHQFPNYSSELNVNALLLGDSALYLCASSVRDRTYEQYFGPGTRLTVT.

V gene TRBV23-1 combines with J gene TRBJ2-1, with 7 bases fitting TRBD1. TRBV23-1 is recorded as an ORF, its role being uncertain. Losses at the gene ends were 3 bases for V and 1 base for J; bases not matched to a gene: 9. The CDR3 has 17 residues. Here the CDR3 reads CASSQRQGIGSYNEQFF. CDR3 coding DNA: TGCGCCAGCAGTCAGAGACAGGGAATAGGGTCCTACAATGAGCAGTTCTTC.

The rearrangement uses TRBV7-9 and TRBJ1-2, with TRBD1 identical over 8 bases. This CDR3 is built from 15 residues. Trimming removed 5 bases from V and 1 base from J; junction bases left unmatched: 6. Germline V CDR1 and CDR2: SEHNR, FQNEAQ (reference sequence). CDR3 nucleotide sequence: TGTGCCAGCAGCCCGAGGGGACAGGTTAACTATGGCTACACCTTC. This encodes CASSPRGQVNYGYTF.

The V call is TRBV5-4, the J call TRBJ2-1; 11 positions agree with TRBD2. Germline lookup yields CDR1 SGHNT and CDR2 YYREEE (reference sequence). The junction had 1 base not matched to a gene; V was cut back by 5 bases and J by 0 bases. This CDR3 comprises 15 residues. CDR3 amino acids: CASSTSGSSYNEQFF. CDR3 sequence (DNA): TGTGCCAGCAGTACTAGCGGGAGCTCCTACAATGAGCAGTTCTTC.

This chain joins TRBV27 and TRBJ2-7; 9 bases match TRBD2. Germline V CDR1 and CDR2: MNHEY, SMNVEV (reference sequence). The CDR3 is made up of 15 amino acids. V was clipped by 2 bases and J by 3 bases; unmatched bases: 5. The CDR3 loop reads CASSLMASGIYEQYF. CDR3 DNA sequence: TGTGCCAGCAGTTTAATGGCTAGCGGGATCTACGAGCAGTACTTC.

The V call is TRBV30, the J call TRBJ1-5; D ambiguous. Trimming left V 0 bases short and J 5 bases short, with 26 bases between. The CDR3 is 19 amino acids. From germline, CDR1 is GTSNPN and CDR2 SVGIG (reference sequence). Here the CDR3 reads CAWSVPSPGGRDNDQPQHF. The CDR3 region has the DNA TGTGCCTGGAGTGTACCATCCCCCGGAGGTCGTGATAATGATCAGCCCCAGCATTTT.

The chain carries TRBV27 and TRBJ2-7, with 13 bases fitting TRBD2. Trimming took 5 bases from V and 7 from J; bases not matched to a gene: 5. From germline, CDR1 is MNHEY and CDR2 SMNVEV (reference sequence). There are 14 residues in the CDR3. In DNA, the CDR3 is TGTGCCAGCAGTAAACTAGCGGGAGGGCAGGAGCAGTACTTC. Its translation is CASSKLAGGQEQYF.

This chain links TRBV15 with TRBJ2-5; TRBD1 is a possible D gene (5 bases). Germline values: CDR1 LNHNV, CDR2 YYDKDF (reference sequence). The germline V and J ends were trimmed by 4 bases and 1 base, with 13 bases remaining between them. The CDR3 is 15 amino acids. For the CDR3, the DNA is TGTGCCACCAGCAAACACTTCGACAGCCAAGAGACCCAGTACTTC. It encodes CATSKHFDSQETQYF.

The chain couples TRBV11-2 to TRBJ1-4; no firm D call. This CDR3 comprises 13 residues. The germline CDR1 and CDR2 sequences are SGHAT and FQNNGV. V lost 4 bases and J 7 bases, leaving 10 bases between the germline ends. The CDR3, as DNA: TGTGCCAGCAGCTGGGCGCAGAGTGAAAAACTGTTTTTT. It yields the protein CASSWAQSEKLFF.

This sequence joins TRBV27 and TRBJ2-7; 7 bases are a match to TRBD1. Germline CDR1 and CDR2: MNHEY and SMNVEV (reference sequence). There are 17 residues in the CDR3. V shed 6 bases, J shed 1 base, and the junction held 15 bases outside the gene matches. This CDR3 is CASSLRLGRDSSYEQYF. CDR3 DNA: TGTGCCAGCAGCCTTAGGCTAGGCCGGGACAGTTCCTACGAGCAGTACTTC.

CDR3 in amino acids: CASSGASGQISYEQYF. DNA for the CDR3: TGTGCCAGCAGTGGGGCTTCCGGACAGATTTCCTACGAGCAGTACTTC. The chain recombines TRBV28 with TRBJ2-7; possible D gene TRBD1, 6 bases. V dropped 5 bases and J dropped 1 base, with 18 bases sitting between them. From germline, CDR1 is MDHEN and CDR2 SYDVKM. This CDR3 region has 16 residues.

V gene TRBV27 combines with J gene TRBJ2-7, with 11 nucleotides matching TRBD2. The germline gives CDR1 MNHEY, CDR2 SMNVEV (reference sequence). The CDR3 has 15 residues. V gave up 2 bases and J gave up 6 bases; unmatched junction bases: 6. CDR3 coding DNA: TGTGCCAGCAGTTTAAGACTAGCGGGGCCGGGCGAGCAGTACTTC. It is translated as CASSLRLAGPGEQYF.

This chain links TRBV30 with TRBJ2-7; D unresolved. The CDR3 runs to 12 residues. V lost 0 bases to trimming and J lost 0 bases, with 3 bases between them. Germline CDR1 GTSNPN, CDR2 SVGIG (reference sequence). The CDR3 region has the DNA TGTGCCTGGAGTGTAGCCTCCTACGAGCAGTACTTC. Translated: CAWSVASYEQYF.

This chain uses TRBV29-1 with TRBJ2-3; 9 bases fit TRBD1. Germline loops: CDR1 SQVTM, CDR2 ANQGSEA. The CDR3 covers 15 residues. V gave up 5 bases and J gave up 1 base; unmatched junction bases: 7. The CDR3 coding sequence is TGCAGCGTTCAAGGGCGGACAGGGGGCACAGATACGCAGTATTTT. Translated, it gives CSVQGRTGGTDTQYF.

The chain is built from TRBV2 and TRBJ2-4; 9 bases fit TRBD2. The CDR3 sequence is 19 residues long. Germline-derived CDR1 and CDR2 are SNHLY and FYNNEI. The V and J ends lost 0 bases and 0 bases, in that order; junction bases with no gene match: 9. The DNA of the CDR3 is TGTGCCAGCAGTGAAGCTCGACTAGCGGATACATTAGCCAAAAACATTCAGTACTTC. This gives the protein CASSEARLADTLAKNIQYF.

This clone came up once. This chain links TRBV5-4 with TRBJ2-7; TRBD1 aligns across 9 bases. J was trimmed by 5 bases and V by 1 base; bases with no gene match: 7. The CDR3 consists of 15 residues. Germline lookup yields CDR1 SGHNT and CDR2 YYREEE (reference sequence). The CDR3 coding sequence is TGTGCCAGCAGCTTGTCGGGACAGGGATTCCACGAGCAGTACTTC. Translating gives CASSLSGQGFHEQYF.

V is TRBV7-2 and J is TRBJ2-3; 11 bases align to TRBD2. CDR1 and CDR2 (germline): SGHTA, FQGNSA. The trim removed 0 bases at V and 6 bases at J, leaving 11 bases unmatched. The CDR3 has 18 amino acids. The CDR3 spells CASSLARLAGGPGDTQYF. The CDR3 bases are TGTGCCAGCAGCTTAGCGCGGCTAGCGGGAGGCCCTGGTGATACGCAGTATTTT.

The chain combines TRBV6-4 with TRBJ2-2; TRBD2 matches 11 bases. V dropped 6 bases and J dropped 4; count of bases not matched to a gene: 4. This CDR3 contains 15 residues. Per the germline V gene, CDR1 is MRHNA and CDR2 is SNTAGT. CDR3 loop: CASSVGTSGTGELFF. The CDR3 DNA is TGTGCCAGCAGCGTCGGGACTAGCGGCACCGGGGAGCTGTTTTTT.

In this sample, this clone turned up once. The V and J genes are TRBV6-2 or TRBV6-3 and TRBJ2-5, with a possible D match to TRBD2 (6 bases). CDR3 size: 16 residues. Germline values: CDR1 MNHEY, CDR2 SVGEGT. V was pared by 6 bases and J by 1 base, with 18 bases between. The CDR3 DNA reads TGTGCCAGCAGCTCACCAAATCGGGGACTCCAAGAGACCCAGTACTTC. Amino acids: CASSSPNRGLQETQYF.

The gene calls are TRBV19 and TRBJ2-2, with TRBD2 identical over 11 bases. CDR1 is LNHDA, CDR2 SQIVND, per germline (reference sequence). V lost 8 bases, J lost 16 bases, and 18 bases stayed unmatched. This CDR3 is built from 15 residues. The CDR3 DNA sequence: TGTGCCAGTTACGCCCGGGCTAGGACTAGCGGGCGTGGGTTTTTT. Translating gives CASYARARTSGRGFF.

V usage is TRBV9 and J usage is TRBJ1-1; tentatively, D is TRBD1 (6 bases). This CDR3 comprises 16 residues. Looked up from germline, CDR1 is SGDLS and CDR2 is YYNGEE. Trimming shortened V by 3 bases and J by 1 base, and 16 bases separated the two germline ends. This CDR3 is CASSGWDTTGNTEAFF. The CDR3 DNA is TGTGCCAGCAGCGGATGGGACACCACGGGGAACACTGAAGCTTTCTTT.

The CDR3 loop reads CASSSGIYEQYF. CDR3 nucleotide sequence: TGTGCCAGCAGTAGCGGGATTTACGAGCAGTACTTC. V usage is TRBV6-6 and J usage is TRBJ2-7; 7 positions agree with TRBD2. V lost 5 bases and J lost 4; bases outside the gene matches: 2. The germline gives CDR1 MNHNY, CDR2 SVGAGI (reference sequence). The CDR3 sequence is 12 residues long.